The 27 T cell receptor beta chains listed next were all sequenced from one sample in a study of regulatory T cells in long-lasting Graves disease. Stated time point: newly diagnosed GD, antithyroid drugs for less than 3 months. From RNA extracted from PBMCs, the TCR library was made. CDR3 regions were amplified by Arm-PCR using iRepertoire HTBI primers to build TCR beta libraries. MiXCR, applied by TCRdb to the multiplex PCR reads, yields one record per CDR3 protein. The sample has approximately 490,000 distinct CDR3 sequences; around 15% are singletons. This same sample was also taken into another study, of T cells in Graves' hyperthyroidism and ophthalmopathy.

The sample consisted of peripheral blood mononuclear cells (PBMCs), taken at new diagnosis, from a patient treated with antithyroid drugs. The receptors here all came from a man aged 35-49 years with Graves disease.

This clonotype has ten or more counts. The rearrangement joins TRBV2 to TRBJ2-1; D not certain. CDR1 and CDR2 (germline): SNHLY, FYNNEI. The V end lost 3 bases, the J end lost 9 bases, and 12 bases lay between the germline ends. The CDR3 sequence is 13 residues long. The CDR3 is CASSDLGRSEQFF. The CDR3 DNA reads as TGTGCCAGCAGTGACCTTGGGCGAAGTGAGCAGTTCTTC.

This clonotype appeared many times. The chain joins TRBV30 to TRBJ1-1; the D gene is possibly TRBD1 (5 bases). Germline V gives CDR1 GTSNPN, CDR2 SVGIG (reference sequence). The CDR3 contains 11 residues. Trimming took off 0 bases at V and 10 bases at J, with 9 bases between the two ends. DNA of the CDR3: TGTGCCTGGAGTGTGGGGGAGGTAGCTTTCTTT. Translation gives CAWSVGEVAFF.

This clonotype was counted at least ten times. This chain joins TRBV12-3 or TRBV12-4 and TRBJ2-3, with TRBD2 identical over 10 bases. This CDR3 has 15 residues. J was trimmed by 6 bases and V by 5 bases; bases with no gene match: 8. The CDR3 DNA reads TGTGCCAGCAGTAACCTAGCGGGAGCTTTTGATACGCAGTATTTT. Translation: CASSNLAGAFDTQYF.

The gene calls are TRBV29-1 and TRBJ2-7; the match to TRBD2 covers 10 bases. With 4 bases clipped from V and 4 bases from J, the junction kept 7 bases outside the gene matches. Germline V gives CDR1 SQVTM, CDR2 ANQGSEA. This CDR3 comprises 14 residues. The CDR3 region has the DNA TGCAGCGTTGCCCTAGCGGGAGCGAATTACGAGCAGTACTTC. Translating gives CSVALAGANYEQYF.

This clonotype was recorded at least ten times. This rearrangement joins TRBV3-1 to TRBJ2-2; unclear D gene. The CDR3 consists of 11 residues. The germline V gene has CDR1 LGHDT and CDR2 YNNKEL (reference sequence). The V and J ends lost 3 bases and 13 bases respectively, with 9 bases between them. The CDR3 DNA sequence: TGTGCCAGCAGCCACAACGGAAGGCTGTTTTTT. It encodes CASSHNGRLFF.

The chain couples TRBV30 to TRBJ2-6, with D maybe TRBD2 (5 bases). The germline V gene encodes CDR1 GTSNPN and CDR2 SVGIG (reference sequence). V lost 0 bases to trimming and J lost 0 bases, with 15 bases between them. The CDR3 extends over 18 amino acids. In DNA form, the CDR3 reads TGTGCCTGGAGTGTACGAGGGCTCCAATACTCTGGGGCCAACGTCCTGACTTTC. It translates to CAWSVRGLQYSGANVLTF. The full variable domain, rest sourced from reference TRBV30 and TRBJ2-6, is SQTIHQWPATLVQPVGSPLSLECTVEGTSNPNLYWYRQAAGRGLQLLFYSVGIGQISSEVPQNLSASRPQDRQFILSSKKLLLSDSGFYLCAWSVRGLQYSGANVLTFGAGSRLTVL.

This clonotype came up many times. The rearrangement uses TRBV20-1 and TRBJ2-7, with a possible D match to TRBD2 (5 bases). The CDR3 contains 14 residues. V gave up 4 bases and J gave up 3 bases, with 16 bases separating them. Germline assignment: CDR1 DFQATT and CDR2 SNEGSKA (reference sequence). The CDR3 coding sequence is TGCAGTGCTAAAAATGGACTTTTAGACTACGAGCAGTACTTC. Its protein is CSAKNGLLDYEQYF.

This chain connects TRBV12-5 to TRBJ1-5; D is unclear. Germline V gene sequence: CDR1 LGHNT, CDR2 FRNRAP. V dropped 1 base and J dropped 4 bases, with 5 bases sitting between them. CDR3 size: 13 residues. The CDR3 loop is CASGLAANQPQHF. The DNA of the CDR3 is TGTGCTAGTGGTTTGGCCGCAAATCAGCCCCAGCATTTT.

This clonotype has a count of ten or more. The chain carries TRBV24-1 and TRBJ2-2, with D unclear. CDR3 length: 15 amino acids. Germline CDR1 KGHDR, CDR2 SFDVKD. V was shortened by 2 bases and J by 3 bases, with 9 bases between the two germline ends. The CDR3 sequence: CATSDSQQHTGELFF. The CDR3 DNA is TGTGCCACCAGTGATTCTCAACAGCACACCGGGGAGCTGTTTTTT.

There are many counts of this clonotype. The J gene is TRBJ2-2, the V gene TRBV28; tentatively, D is TRBD1 (5 bases). The V gene's germline CDR1 is MDHEN and CDR2 SYDVKM. Trimming shortened V by 3 bases and J by 1 base, and 9 bases separated the two germline ends. The CDR3 covers 15 residues. CDR3 nucleotide sequence: TGTGCCAGCAGTTTTAATCAGGGGAACACCGGGGAGCTGTTTTTT. It encodes CASSFNQGNTGELFF.

In its sample, this clonotype was seen a few times. V and J are TRBV12-3 or TRBV12-4 and TRBJ2-1; 12 bases match TRBD2. The CDR3 spans 18 residues. Trimming cost V 1 base and J 0 bases; bases outside gene matches: 4. The CDR3 loop reads CASSLVTSGRNSYNEQFF. Written as DNA, the CDR3 is TGTGCCAGCAGTTTAGTAACTAGCGGGAGGAACTCCTACAATGAGCAGTTCTTC.

This clonotype was found many times. This rearrangement joins TRBV20-1 to TRBJ2-3; 9 bases map to TRBD2. The J segment lost 1 base and the V segment lost 6 bases, leaving 8 bases of the junction unmatched. CDR1 and CDR2 (germline): DFQATT, SNEGSKA (reference sequence). The CDR3 spans 15 residues. The CDR3 sequence is CSAWATSGRTDTQYF. The CDR3 coding sequence is TGCAGTGCCTGGGCGACTAGCGGACGCACAGATACGCAGTATTTT.

This clonotype was counted ten times or more. The chain links TRBV24-1 to TRBJ2-1, with D perhaps TRBD1 or TRBD2 (5 bases each). Germline V gene lookup returns CDR1 KGHDR and CDR2 SFDVKD. The length of the CDR3 is 14 residues. The germline V and J ends were trimmed by 9 bases and 10 bases, with 21 bases remaining between them. The CDR3 DNA reads TGTGCCACCGACCGGGACGGGACCTCTAGGGAGCAGTTCTTC. Translated, it gives CATDRDGTSREQFF.

In this sample, this clonotype turned up many times. This chain uses TRBV30 with TRBJ2-2; D not resolved. In germline, CDR1 is GTSNPN, CDR2 SVGIG (reference sequence). The CDR3 has 16 amino acids. Between the trimmed V and J ends, which lost 1 base and 4 bases, there was a span of 16 bases. The CDR3 DNA follows: TGTGCCTGGAGTGACGAGTTGGGGATCGCCACCGGGGAGCTGTTTTTT. Translated: CAWSDELGIATGELFF.

The J gene is TRBJ2-7, the V gene TRBV20-1; 7 positions agree with TRBD2. J was trimmed by 2 bases and V by 5 bases; bases with no gene match: 15. The CDR3 totals 16 residues. The germline gives CDR1 DFQATT, CDR2 SNEGSKA (reference sequence). CDR3 sequence: CSAGPGAGRLPYEQYF. The CDR3 region has the DNA TGCAGTGCTGGCCCCGGAGCGGGAAGACTCCCCTACGAGCAGTACTTC.

Many counts were recorded for this clonotype. The chain recombines TRBV12-5 with TRBJ2-3; 10 nucleotides line up with TRBD2. V was clipped by 6 bases and J by 2 bases; unmatched bases: 11. CDR1 is LGHNT, CDR2 FRNRAP, per germline. The CDR3 spans 17 residues. The CDR3 region is CASGFGLADMPTDTQYF. CDR3 in DNA: TGTGCTAGTGGCTTTGGACTAGCGGATATGCCCACAGATACGCAGTATTTT.

The genes are TRBV2 and TRBJ2-1; tentative D call: TRBD2 (5 bases). Germline lookup yields CDR1 SNHLY and CDR2 FYNNEI. The CDR3 is 11 residues long. The V end was cut by 3 bases, the J end by 13 bases, with 10 bases between. The CDR3 reads CASSDSAAQFF. CDR3 coding DNA: TGTGCCAGCAGTGATAGCGCGGCCCAGTTCTTC.

This clonotype was seen a few times. V is TRBV7-2 and J is TRBJ1-2, with 8 nucleotides matching TRBD1. V was pared by 5 bases and J by 3 bases, with 5 bases of the junction left unmatched. The CDR3 has 14 amino acids. Germline V lookup: CDR1 SGHTA, CDR2 FQGNSA. CDR3 sequence reads: CASSAQGAYYGYTF. The CDR3 bases are TGTGCCAGCAGCGCGCAGGGGGCCTACTATGGCTACACCTTC.

This clonotype was counted at least ten times. The chain carries TRBV28 and TRBJ2-3, with D unresolved. V was shortened by 5 bases and J by 8 bases, with 17 bases between the two germline ends. The CDR3 runs to 14 residues. Germline loops: CDR1 MDHEN, CDR2 SYDVKM. The CDR3 DNA reads as TGTGCCAGCAGTCCCCCCGGCGAGAGTCGTACGCAGTATTTT. Encoded protein: CASSPPGESRTQYF.

This chain uses TRBV18 with TRBJ1-1; no clear D. The length of the CDR3 is 14 residues. V was clipped by 0 bases and J by 0 bases, with 5 bases between them. Germline-derived CDR1 and CDR2 are KGHSH and LQKENI. The CDR3 reads CASSPPQLNTEAFF. DNA of the CDR3: TGTGCCAGCTCACCACCACAGCTGAACACTGAAGCTTTCTTT.

This clonotype was seen ten or more times. The rearrangement joins TRBV20-1 to TRBJ2-3; a possible D gene is TRBD1 (5 bases). The V and J ends lost 5 bases and 6 bases respectively, with 18 bases between them. CDR3 size: 14 residues. CDR1 is DFQATT, CDR2 SNEGSKA, per germline (reference sequence). The DNA for the CDR3 is TGCAGTGCTTTGCGTGGCAGGGCCGTGGATACGCAGTATTTT. The encoded protein is CSALRGRAVDTQYF.

This sequence joins TRBV20-1 and TRBJ2-7; D is perhaps TRBD1 (5 bases). With 3 bases removed from V and 6 bases from J, the gap between germline ends came to 15 bases. CDR3 length: 13 amino acids. Germline CDR1 reads DFQATT; CDR2 reads SNEGSKA (reference sequence). In nucleotides, the CDR3 is TGCAGTGCTAGTGTCCCAGGGATCTCCGAGCAGTACTTC. Amino acid sequence: CSASVPGISEQYF.

As regards this clonotype: A much larger clone sits a single nucleotide away, making a read error possible. The chain uses TRBV20-1 and TRBJ1-1; 7 nucleotides match TRBD1. There are 13 residues in the CDR3. Trimming at V came to 0 bases and at J to 8 bases, leaving 6 bases not matched to a gene. Per the germline V gene, CDR1 is DFQATT and CDR2 is SNEGSKA (reference sequence). In DNA, the CDR3 is TGCAGTGCTAGAGATACAGGGGTGGAGGAAGCTTTCTTT. It is translated as CSARDTGVEEAFF.

V usage is TRBV6-1 and J usage is TRBJ2-7, with a possible D match to TRBD1 (5 bases). Germline V CDR1 and CDR2: MNHNS, SASEGT. Trimming pared 6 bases from V and 4 bases from J, leaving 16 bases between. The CDR3 length is 14 residues. CDR3 amino acids: CASSSSGLGYEQYF. The CDR3 DNA reads TGTGCCAGCAGCTCCTCAGGGCTTGGGTACGAGCAGTACTTC.

This clonotype was counted many times. The rearrangement joins TRBV29-1 to TRBJ2-1; tentative D call: TRBD2 (5 bases). Trimming took off 7 bases at V and 5 bases at J, with 21 bases between the two ends. This CDR3 region has 15 residues. Germline values: CDR1 SQVTM, CDR2 ANQGSEA. CDR3 bases: TGCAGCGCCACGGGGTTACTTACCACGAACAATGAGCAGTTCTTC. It translates to CSATGLLTTNNEQFF.

The chain recombines TRBV10-3 with TRBJ2-5; a weak D match, TRBD2 (6 bases). The CDR3 totals 13 residues. Trimming cost V 7 bases and J 4 bases, with 13 bases left between them. Germline lookup yields CDR1 ENHRY and CDR2 SYGVKD. In DNA form, the CDR3 reads TGTGCCATCAAGGCGGGGCCTGGAGAGACCCAGTACTTC. Protein product: CAIKAGPGETQYF.

This clonotype was recorded a few times. The rearrangement uses TRBV9 and TRBJ2-2, with D maybe TRBD2 (6 bases). Trimming cost V 4 bases and J 0 bases, with 13 bases left between them. In germline, CDR1 is SGDLS, CDR2 YYNGEE. The CDR3 covers 16 residues. The CDR3 sequence: CASSTGGGANTGELFF. CDR3 nucleotide sequence: TGTGCCAGCAGCACTGGCGGAGGGGCGAACACCGGGGAGCTGTTTTTT.